This TCR beta chain stems from a study of T cells after yellow fever vaccination. Study context: Researchers used SMART-Seq v4 Ultra Low Input to prepare fractions that had low cell numbers. Study findings and constraints: Boosting was followed by the reappearance of most primary-vaccination clones (roughly 95% CD4, under 90% CD8).

A few counts support this clonotype. Its cognate antigen is unknown. For TCR, cDNA came from 5'RACE template switching, which added a universal primer site and UMIs. TCRdb redid the calling of the 5' RACE reads with MiXCR, one entry per CDR3 protein. This sample has fewer than 350,000 distinct CDR3 sequences, with about 8.7% found just once. The CDR3 consists of 15 residues. The germline V and J ends were trimmed by 6 bases and 5 bases, with 19 bases remaining between them. Looked up from germline, CDR1 is MDHEN and CDR2 is SYDVKM. The J gene is TRBJ2-5, the V gene TRBV28; tentatively, D is TRBD2 (6 bases). This sequence originates from a man younger than 30 who received the YFV17D yellow fever vaccine. The sequences come from PBMCs, collected on the day of the first yellow fever vaccination. CDR3 bases: TGTGCCAGCAGGGGTGGTGCAGGGAGGCAGGAGACCCAGTACTTC. Protein: CASRGGAGRQETQYF. The complete variable domain, with remaining parts taken from reference TRBV28 and TRBJ2-5, reads DVKVTQSSRYLVKRTGEKVFLECVQDMDHENMFWYRQDPGLGLRLIYFSYDVKMKEKGDIPEGYSVSREKKERFSLILESASTNQTSMYLCASRGGAGRQETQYFGPGTRLLVL.